A single sample gave rise to the 15 T cell receptor beta chains below, sequenced in a study of cytomegalovirus exposure and HLA in healthy donors. Use of 60 Vbeta and 13 Jbeta primers characterized the PCR. Profiling relied on immunoSEQ multiplex PCR, and the TCRdb table lists in-frame clones only, not all of them. The sample yields 180,000 or so clones, about 10% seen once. The sample taken for sequencing was PBMCs. The receptor set was obtained from a woman aged 30 to 39 in good health and CMV-seropositive.

The chain is built from TRBV7-9 and TRBJ2-3, with a possible D match to TRBD1 (5 bases). With 1 base removed from V and 2 bases from J, the gap between germline ends came to 10 bases. This CDR3 is 15 amino acids long. CDR1 and CDR2 from the germline V gene are SEHNR and FQNEAQ (reference sequence). The DNA of the CDR3 is TGTGCCAGCAGCTTAGTAGGGGTGCTCACAGATACGCAGTATTTT. This encodes CASSLVGVLTDTQYF.

The gene calls are TRBV7-2 and TRBJ2-3; 8 positions match TRBD2. J was trimmed by 2 bases and V by 1 base; bases with no gene match: 8. The CDR3 has 17 residues. From germline, CDR1 is SGHTA and CDR2 FQGNSA. The CDR3 DNA sequence: TGTGCCAGCAGCTTAGTGGTAACTAGCGGACTCACAGATACGCAGTATTTT. Its protein is CASSLVVTSGLTDTQYF.

Only a few counts were recorded for this clone. CDR3 amino acids: CASSLSTGADSFNEKLFF. Written as DNA, the CDR3 is TGTGCCAGCAGCCTCTCGACAGGCGCGGATTCCTTTAATGAAAAACTGTTTTTT. V and J are TRBV9 and TRBJ1-4, with a tentative D call TRBD1 (6 bases). The ends were cut back, 4 bases at V and 4 bases at J, with 23 bases in the middle. Germline V CDR1 and CDR2: SGDLS, YYNGEE. There are 18 residues in the CDR3.

In this sample, this clone turned up a few times. The V gene is TRBV10-1, the J gene TRBJ2-5, with 9 bases lining up with TRBD1. Germline trimming cut 0 bases from V and 0 bases from J; bases unmatched to any gene: 11. This CDR3 has 19 amino acids. Germline CDR1 is WNHNN and CDR2 is SYGVQD (reference sequence). CDR3 protein: CASSESTLTGDRDQETQYF. The CDR3 DNA sequence: TGCGCCAGCAGTGAGTCGACCCTTACTGGGGACAGGGACCAAGAGACCCAGTACTTC.

V usage is TRBV13 and J usage is TRBJ2-2; 7 nucleotides match TRBD1. Germline-derived CDR1 and CDR2 are PRHDT and FYEKMQ (reference sequence). The CDR3 sequence is 15 residues long. Unmatched junction bases numbered 4, after V lost 3 bases and J lost 3 bases. The CDR3, as DNA: TGTGCCAGCAGCTTGAGGGGGCGCGACACCGGGGAGCTGTTTTTT. As protein: CASSLRGRDTGELFF.

This clone was detected a few times. This sequence joins TRBV5-1 and TRBJ2-7, with D perhaps matching TRBD2 (5 bases). Germline V gives CDR1 SGHRS, CDR2 YFSETQ. The CDR3 spans 14 residues. Between the trimmed V and J ends, which lost 0 bases and 3 bases, there was a span of 10 bases. DNA of the CDR3: TGCGCCAGCAGCTTGGTGGCCGGGAACTACGAGCAGTACTTC. Its translation: CASSLVAGNYEQYF.

The V and J genes are TRBV30 and TRBJ1-4; unclear D gene. The germline V gene encodes CDR1 GTSNPN and CDR2 SVGIG (reference sequence). CDR3 length equals 14 residues. V lost 2 bases and J lost 0, with 7 bases in between. CDR3 DNA sequence: TGTGCCTGGAGTACGGTGACAACTAATGAAAAACTGTTTTTT. It translates to CAWSTVTTNEKLFF. Together with reference TRBV30 and TRBJ1-4, the CDR3 gives the full variable domain: SQTIHQWPATLVQPVGSPLSLECTVEGTSNPNLYWYRQAAGRGLQLLFYSVGIGQISSEVPQNLSASRPQDRQFILSSKKLLLSDSGFYLCAWSTVTTNEKLFFGSGTQLSVL.

The V gene is TRBV6-5, the J gene TRBJ1-1; 7 nucleotides match TRBD1. Trimming cost V 5 bases and J 9 bases; bases outside gene matches: 6. The V gene's germline CDR1 is MNHEY and CDR2 SVGAGI. The CDR3 consists of 12 residues. CDR3 loop: CASSNGDSKAFF. The CDR3 DNA reads TGTGCCAGCAGTAATGGGGACAGTAAAGCTTTCTTT.

This chain connects TRBV6-5 to TRBJ2-3; TRBD2 matches at 13 bases. Trimming removed 5 bases from V and 5 bases from J; junction bases left unmatched: 4. The CDR3 is made up of 15 amino acids. In germline, CDR1 is MNHEY, CDR2 SVGAGI. The CDR3 reads CASSLLAGGEDTQYF. The CDR3 nucleotides read TGTGCCAGCAGTCTACTAGCGGGAGGGGAAGATACGCAGTATTTT.

The gene calls are TRBV2 and TRBJ2-2; 7 nucleotides align to TRBD1. This CDR3 has 15 amino acids. The germline CDR1 and CDR2 sequences are SNHLY and FYNNEI. Trimming took 6 bases from V and 1 from J; bases not matched to a gene: 5. The CDR3 coding sequence is TGTGCCAGCAGGGACGGGACAGTGAACACCGGGGAGCTGTTTTTT. It codes for CASRDGTVNTGELFF.

The genes are TRBV2 and TRBJ2-7; perhaps TRBD1 as D (6 bases). In germline, CDR1 is SNHLY, CDR2 FYNNEI. The V end was cut by 4 bases, the J end by 3 bases, with 19 bases between. The CDR3 extends over 16 amino acids. The CDR3 region has the DNA TGTGCCAGCAGTGGGCTAACAGGGTCGGGTCTCTACGAGCAGTACTTC. It specifies CASSGLTGSGLYEQYF.

The table lists this clone with a few counts. The chain recombines TRBV27 with TRBJ1-2, with D perhaps TRBD1 (6 bases). Trimming removed 5 bases at V and 6 bases at J, with 22 bases between. CDR3 length: 16 residues. The germline V gene encodes CDR1 MNHEY and CDR2 SMNVEV (reference sequence). CDR3 nucleotide sequence: TGTGCCAGCAGTCCCAACACAGGGAGGGAGGAAAATGGCTACACCTTC. Translating it yields CASSPNTGREENGYTF.

V gene TRBV2 combines with J gene TRBJ2-3, with TRBD2 as a possible D gene (6 bases). CDR1 and CDR2 from the germline V gene are SNHLY and FYNNEI. This CDR3 spans 14 amino acids. V was clipped by 4 bases and J by 0 bases, with 8 bases between them. In nucleotides, the CDR3 is TGTGCCAGCAGTGTTGCGGGGAGCACAGATACGCAGTATTTT. Its protein product is CASSVAGSTDTQYF.

The chain is built from TRBV29-1 and TRBJ1-2; 9 bases match TRBD1. V trimming: 5 bases; J trimming: 4 bases; junction bases outside the gene matches: 5. The CDR3 consists of 13 residues. CDR1 is SQVTM, CDR2 ANQGSEA, per germline. The CDR3 loop is CSVRTGEGYGYTF. The DNA for the CDR3 is TGCAGCGTTCGGACAGGGGAGGGCTATGGCTACACCTTC.

The genes are TRBV9 and TRBJ2-7; 10 nucleotides match TRBD1. The V gene's germline CDR1 is SGDLS and CDR2 YYNGEE. CDR3 length: 14 residues. J was trimmed by 4 bases and V by 5 bases; bases with no gene match: 6. In DNA form, the CDR3 reads TGTGCCAGCAGTAGGACAGGGGGTCAATACGAGCAGTACTTC. This encodes CASSRTGGQYEQYF. Full variable domain (remainder filled in from reference TRBV9 and TRBJ2-7): DSGVTQTPKHLITATGQRVTLRCSPRSGDLSVYWYQQSLDQGLQFLIQYYNGEERAKGNILERFSAQQFPDLHSELNLSSLELGDSALYFCASSRTGGQYEQYFGPGTRLTVT.